These 2 T cell receptor beta chains were sequenced from one sample in a study of T cell repertoires in cytomegalovirus infection. Each CDR3 protein is one row after TCRdb ran MiXCR on the reads. The table shows approximately 990,000 distinct CDR3 sequences, with about a third occurring only once. No antigen is known for these receptors. Source: cultured CD8+ T cells from PBMCs, taken from culture after CMV antigen stimulation. The receptors were sampled from a human donor in good health (CMV status not recorded). Some clones in this sample may be carry-over from other donors' samples.

The chain combines TRBV14 with TRBJ2-7; 11 positions match TRBD2. V was pared by 4 bases and J by 3 bases, with 8 bases of the junction left unmatched. The CDR3 is 16 amino acids. Germline V gene lookup returns CDR1 SGHDN and CDR2 FVKESK. The CDR3 is CASSLRLAGPDYEQYF. The CDR3 bases are TGTGCCAGCAGCCTCCGACTAGCGGGGCCCGACTACGAGCAGTACTTC.

The chain couples TRBV18 to TRBJ2-5, with 9 bases fitting TRBD1. This CDR3 has 14 residues. From germline, CDR1 is KGHSH and CDR2 LQKENI. J gave up 3 bases and V 4 bases, and 3 bases lay outside the gene matches. The DNA for the CDR3 is TGTGCCAGCTCACACCGACAGGGGGAAGAGACCCAGTACTTC. Amino acids: CASSHRQGEETQYF.